This is a list of T cell receptor beta chains from one sample in a study of beta chain features in type 1 diabetes. Repertoires were generated with immunoSEQ multiplex PCR, while TCRdb's copy carries only in-frame clones and drops some. The profile shows 250,000 to 350,000 clones, about 15% of them singletons. Sequencing was carried out using central memory CD4+ T cells from blood. All receptors come from a man younger than 45 in good health. Both conserved end residues are part of each CDR3. D genes are given only for firm matches. For some rows the clone size is stated as once, few or many, or as a class when expanded; others skip it.

v_gene,abundance,j_gene,d_gene,CDR3nt,CDR3aa
TRBV11-3,NA,TRBJ2-5,TRBD1,TGTGCCAGCAGCTTAAGACAGGGGAATCAAGAGACCCAGTACTTC,CASSLRQGNQETQYF
TRBV5-4,few,TRBJ2-6,TRBD1,TGTGCCAGCAGCGGGACAGGGGAGATTGGGGCCAACGTCCTGACTTTC,CASSGTGEIGANVLTF
TRBV19,many,TRBJ2-1,TRBD2,TGTGCCAGTAGGACACTAGCGGGAGGGTACAATGAGCAGTTCTTC,CASRTLAGGYNEQFF
TRBV7-2,few,TRBJ1-2,NA,TGTGCCAGCAGCTTTACAGGGACCTATGGCTACACCTTC,CASSFTGTYGYTF
TRBV6-6,few,TRBJ1-6,NA,TGTGCCAGCAGTCCCCAAGCGGTGTGGGCGAATTCACCCCTCCACTTT,CASSPQAVWANSPLHF
TRBV4-3,NA,TRBJ1-2,NA,TGCGCCAGCAGCCAAGATCACATCCGGGGGCCCGGTAACTATGGCTACACCTTC,CASSQDHIRGPGNYGYTF
TRBV19,NA,TRBJ1-2,TRBD1,TGTGCCAGTAACGTACATTCAGGGACAGTTCCCGACCAGGGCTACACCTTC,CASNVHSGTVPDQGYTF
TRBV14,NA,TRBJ1-1,NA,TGTGCCAGCAGCTTGGGGGGTAGTACTGAAGCTTTCTTT,CASSLGGSTEAFF
TRBV5-4,few,TRBJ2-5,TRBD1,TGTGCCAGCAGCTTGAACAGGGGGACCAACCAAGAGACCCAGTACTTC,CASSLNRGTNQETQYF
TRBV4-3,few,TRBJ2-4,NA,TGCGCCAGCAGCTCCTCAACTAGCACCAAAAACATTCAGTACTTC,CASSSSTSTKNIQYF
TRBV18,NA,TRBJ1-2,NA,TGTGCCAGCTCACCACGGAGACCCCAAACTAACTATGGCTACACCTTC,CASSPRRPQTNYGYTF
TRBV7-8,many,TRBJ2-3,NA,TGTGCCAGCATCCCTCTGGGGAAGTATACGCAGTATTTT,CASIPLGKYTQYF
TRBV11-2,NA,TRBJ2-5,NA,TGTGCCAGCGTAGTAGGGGGGGAGACCCAGTACTTC,CASVVGGETQYF
TRBV6-6,NA,TRBJ1-5,TRBD1,TGTGCCAGCAGTTACCTCGACAGGGGAAGTCAGCCCCAGCATTTT,CASSYLDRGSQPQHF
TRBV9,few,TRBJ2-2,TRBD2,TGTGCCAGCAGCGGCGGAGCGGGAGGGCCGGGGACCGGGGAGCTGTTTTTT,CASSGGAGGPGTGELFF
TRBV7-6,few,TRBJ1-5,NA,TGTGCCAGCAGCTTAGATGGGACGGATCAGCCCCAGCATTTT,CASSLDGTDQPQHF
TRBV7-2,NA,TRBJ1-1,TRBD1,TGTGCCAGCAGCCACCCTTTTTGGACAGGTCCCCGGGTGGGCACTGAAGCTTTCTTT,CASSHPFWTGPRVGTEAFF
TRBV7-2,NA,TRBJ2-3,NA,TGTGCCAGCAGCTTAGACAGGGTCGCAGATACGCAGTATTTT,CASSLDRVADTQYF
TRBV6-5,NA,TRBJ2-1,NA,TGTGCCAGCAGTACCTATACTTACAATGAGCAGTTCTTC,CASSTYTYNEQFF
TRBV19,few,TRBJ1-5,NA,TGTGCCAGTAGTATAATGTCAGGGGATCAGCCCCAGCATTTT,CASSIMSGDQPQHF
TRBV7-2,NA,TRBJ2-1,TRBD1,TGTGCCAGCAGCGGACCAGGCAGGGGGTCCTACAATGAGCAGTTCTTC,CASSGPGRGSYNEQFF
TRBV6-6,few,TRBJ1-5,NA,TGTGCCAGCAGTTACCTCAGGGGTCAGCCCCAGCATTTT,CASSYLRGQPQHF
TRBV5-1,few,TRBJ1-1,TRBD1,TGCGCCAGCAGCTTGGCGGGGGACAGGGGAGCTTTCTTT,CASSLAGDRGAFF
TRBV7-2,NA,TRBJ2-3,NA,TGTGCCAGCAGCTTAGGGGACTTGATCACAGATACGCAGTATTTT,CASSLGDLITDTQYF
TRBV2,NA,TRBJ2-1,NA,TGTGCCAGCAGTGAATGGGGGAATGAGCAGTTCTTC,CASSEWGNEQFF
TRBV7-3,NA,TRBJ2-5,TRBD2,TGTGCCAGCAGCCCCCTAGCGGGAGGGGTGGAGACCCAGTACTTC,CASSPLAGGVETQYF
TRBV27,NA,TRBJ1-5,NA,TGTGCCAGCAGTCCACGAGAAGGAAGACGTCAGCCCCAGCATTTT,CASSPREGRRQPQHF
TRBV7-6,NA,TRBJ2-5,NA,TGTGCCAGCAGCTCGACAGGCGGTGTACAGACCCAGTACTTC,CASSSTGGVQTQYF
TRBV9,NA,TRBJ2-7,TRBD2,TGTGCCAGCAGCGAGGCAGCTAGCGGGAGCTACGAGCAGTACTTC,CASSEAASGSYEQYF
TRBV2,few,TRBJ1-2,NA,TGTGCCAGCAGTGACGGACGCCGGACCGGTGGCTACACCTTC,CASSDGRRTGGYTF
TRBV11-3,NA,TRBJ2-1,NA,TGTGCCAGCAGCCCGTCACGGGGAAACAATGAGCAGTTCTTC,CASSPSRGNNEQFF
TRBV4-3,few,TRBJ2-5,NA,TGCGCCAGCAGCCAAGATCTCCTCCGGCAGGAGACCCAGTACTTC,CASSQDLLRQETQYF
TRBV5-4,few,TRBJ1-1,TRBD1,TGTGCCAGCAGCCTGGGACAGATGAACACTGAAGCTTTCTTT,CASSLGQMNTEAFF
TRBV5-1,NA,TRBJ2-4,NA,TGCGCCAGCAGCTTATCCCCGGGGGAAAACATTCAGTACTTC,CASSLSPGENIQYF
TRBV7-2,few,TRBJ2-1,NA,TGTGCCAGCAGCTTAGAGAGGAACAATGAGCAGTTCTTC,CASSLERNNEQFF
TRBV6-1,NA,TRBJ1-4,NA,TGTGCCAGCAGAGACCAGGCGGGAACTAATGAAAAACTGTTTTTT,CASRDQAGTNEKLFF
TRBV19,few,TRBJ1-2,NA,TGTGCCAGTAGTATAAGGGACTTTTATGGCTACACCTTC,CASSIRDFYGYTF
TRBV7-2,few,TRBJ2-5,TRBD1,TGTGCCAGCAGCCGATTGGGACAGCAAGAGACCCAGTACTTC,CASSRLGQQETQYF
TRBV5-4,NA,TRBJ1-1,TRBD1,TGTGCCAGCAGCTTCCAGACAGGGGTAGGCACTGAAGCTTTCTTT,CASSFQTGVGTEAFF
TRBV28,NA,TRBJ2-1,TRBD1,TGTGCCAGCAGCCCCTGGACAGGGACGAATGAGCAGTTCTTC,CASSPWTGTNEQFF